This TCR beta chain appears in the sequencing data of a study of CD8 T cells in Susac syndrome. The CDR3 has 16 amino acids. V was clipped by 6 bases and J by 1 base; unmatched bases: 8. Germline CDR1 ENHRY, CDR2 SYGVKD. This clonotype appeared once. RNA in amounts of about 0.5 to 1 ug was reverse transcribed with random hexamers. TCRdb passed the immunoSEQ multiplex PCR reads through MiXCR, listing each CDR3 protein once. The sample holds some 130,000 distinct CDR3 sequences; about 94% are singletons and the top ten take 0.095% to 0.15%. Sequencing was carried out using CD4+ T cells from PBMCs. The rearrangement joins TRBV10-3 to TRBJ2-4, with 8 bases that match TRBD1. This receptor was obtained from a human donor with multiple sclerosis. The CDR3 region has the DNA TGTGCCATCAGCGAGACCACAGGGGGGGCCAAAAACATTCAGTACTTC. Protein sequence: CAISETTGGAKNIQYF.